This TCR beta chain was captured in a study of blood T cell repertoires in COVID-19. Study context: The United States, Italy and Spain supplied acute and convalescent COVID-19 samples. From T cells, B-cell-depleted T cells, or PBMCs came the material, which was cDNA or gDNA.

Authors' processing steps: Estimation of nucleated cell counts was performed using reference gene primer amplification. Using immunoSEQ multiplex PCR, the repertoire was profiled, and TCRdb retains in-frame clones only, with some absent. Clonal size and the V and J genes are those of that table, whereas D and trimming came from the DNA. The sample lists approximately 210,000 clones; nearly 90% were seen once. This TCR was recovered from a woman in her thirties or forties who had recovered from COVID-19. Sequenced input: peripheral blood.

This CDR3 is CAWNGGPGLNQPQHF. The CDR3 DNA follows: TGTGCCTGGAATGGGGGCCCCGGCCTAAATCAGCCCCAGCATTTT. The rearrangement uses TRBV30 and TRBJ1-5, with D possibly matching TRBD1 (6 bases). The V end lost 4 bases, the J end lost 4 bases, and 17 bases lay between the germline ends. The CDR3 runs 15 residues. Germline V gene data show CDR1 as GTSNPN and CDR2 as SVGIG (reference sequence).